Listed below are T cell receptor beta chains from one sample, sequenced in a study of shared T cell receptors in the human thymus. The repertoire was sequenced with immunoSEQ multiplex PCR; TCRdb's copy has only in-frame clones and lacks some. Of hundreds of thousands of clones in the sample, 75% to 80% are singletons; the top ten hold approximately 0.013%. These data also formed part of another study, on human thymus T cells.

The sequenced sample was thymocytes. The receptors shown here come from a boy less than two years old with a congenital heart defect. Both conserved end residues are part of each CDR3. A D gene is named only where the DNA matches it firmly. Only part of the rows carry a size: once, few, many, or a class if the clone is expanded.

v_gene	j_gene	abundance	d_gene	CDR3aa	CDR3nt
TRBV28	TRBJ2-2	few	TRBD2	CASRSGLAGGYSGELFF	TGTGCCAGCCGTTCGGGACTAGCGGGAGGTTATAGCGGGGAGCTGTTTTTT
TRBV21-1	TRBJ2-7	.	.	CASSKAEGSYEQYF	TGTGCCAGCAGCAAAGCTGAAGGGAGCTACGAGCAGTACTTC
TRBV4-2	TRBJ2-2	.	TRBD2	CASSPGTSGRDTGELFF	TGTGCCAGCAGCCCAGGGACTAGCGGGAGAGACACCGGGGAGCTGTTTTTT
TRBV6-6	TRBJ2-6	.	.	CASSFPPGTGANVLTF	TGTGCCAGCAGTTTTCCCCCGGGAACTGGGGCCAACGTCCTGACTTTC
TRBV30	TRBJ1-1	.	.	CAWSWGDMNTEAFF	TGTGCCTGGAGCTGGGGGGATATGAACACTGAAGCTTTCTTT
TRBV6-5	TRBJ1-1	.	.	CASSLRREGLNTEAFF	TGTGCCAGCAGTTTAAGGAGGGAGGGACTGAACACTGAAGCTTTCTTT
TRBV15	TRBJ1-2	.	TRBD1	CATSRVIRGGQESSDGYTF	TGTGCCACCAGCAGAGTTATCAGAGGAGGACAGGAGAGTAGTGATGGCTACACCTTC
TRBV10-3	TRBJ1-4	.	TRBD1	CAISESKQGVEKLFF	TGTGCCATCAGTGAGTCGAAACAGGGGGTAGAAAAACTGTTTTTT
TRBV5-4	TRBJ2-7	.	.	CASSSPKFGGIYEQYF	TGTGCCAGCAGCTCCCCTAAATTCGGAGGCATCTACGAGCAGTACTTC
TRBV7-9	TRBJ2-2	.	TRBD2	CASSSGLAGFPGELFF	TGTGCCAGCAGCTCGGGACTAGCGGGATTTCCCGGGGAGCTGTTTTTT
TRBV4-3	TRBJ2-7	few	TRBD2	CASSQDQRGTSGSGEYEQYF	TGCGCCAGCAGCCAAGACCAGAGGGGGACTAGCGGGAGCGGGGAGTACGAGCAGTACTTC
TRBV29-1	TRBJ2-5	.	TRBD1	CSVGDRGYQETQYF	TGCAGCGTTGGGGACAGGGGGTACCAAGAGACCCAGTACTTC
TRBV15	TRBJ2-2	.	.	CATFPGPTGELFF	TGTGCCACTTTCCCAGGGCCTACCGGGGAGCTGTTTTTT
TRBV11-2	TRBJ2-7	.	TRBD1	CASSPSGDRGEQYF	TGTGCCAGCAGCCCGTCGGGGGACAGGGGCGAGCAGTACTTC
TRBV29-1	TRBJ1-2	few	.	CSVEIRGDGYTF	TGCAGCGTTGAAATTCGGGGAGATGGCTACACCTTC
TRBV18	TRBJ2-4	.	TRBD2	CASSPSSGGKNIQYF	TGTGCCAGCTCACCCTCCTCCGGGGGGAAAAACATTCAGTACTTC
TRBV5-1	TRBJ2-7	.	.	CASRLKTALTYEQYF	TGCGCCAGCAGATTGAAGACAGCCCTTACCTACGAGCAGTACTTC
TRBV5-1	TRBJ2-7	.	.	CASSFIPVSYEQYF	TGCGCCAGCAGCTTCATACCAGTCTCCTACGAGCAGTACTTC
TRBV6-5	TRBJ2-1	.	.	CASSHLVGSYNEQFF	TGTGCCAGCAGCCATCTAGTCGGCTCCTACAATGAGCAGTTCTTC
TRBV5-1	TRBJ2-5	.	TRBD1	CASRLDRTNQETQYF	TGCGCCAGCAGGTTGGACAGGACAAACCAAGAGACCCAGTACTTC
TRBV5-5	TRBJ1-1	once	.	CASSPRQVGGNTEAFF	TGTGCCAGCAGCCCACGTCAAGTGGGGGGGAACACTGAAGCTTTCTTT
TRBV6-6	TRBJ1-1	.	TRBD1	CASSLGTALQAFF	TGTGCCAGCAGTTTAGGGACAGCTCTCCAGGCTTTCTTT
TRBV9	TRBJ2-1	.	TRBD1	CASSVSPGQANNEQFF	TGTGCCAGCAGCGTATCTCCGGGACAGGCCAACAATGAGCAGTTCTTC
TRBV28	TRBJ2-7	.	.	CASSSVDTMGHSYEQYF	TGTGCCAGCAGTTCCGTGGACACCATGGGCCACTCCTACGAGCAGTACTTC
TRBV4-3	TRBJ2-5	.	TRBD2	CASSQDGASGPAAQYF	TGCGCCAGCAGCCAAGATGGGGCTAGCGGCCCGGCGGCCCAGTACTTC
TRBV28	TRBJ2-7	.	TRBD2	CASSWGTSGKSEQYF	TGTGCCAGCAGTTGGGGGACTAGCGGGAAGTCCGAGCAGTACTTC
TRBV6-5	TRBJ2-2	.	TRBD1	CASSPRDRAAGELFF	TGTGCCAGCAGCCCGAGGGACAGGGCCGCCGGGGAGCTGTTTTTT
TRBV2	TRBJ2-7	.	.	CAIQTIGSYEQYF	TGTGCCATACAGACAATTGGGTCCTACGAGCAGTACTTC
TRBV5-6	TRBJ2-5	.	TRBD2	CASSFGPSGRGETQYF	TGTGCCAGCAGCTTCGGGCCTAGCGGGAGGGGAGAGACCCAGTACTTC
TRBV23-1	TRBJ2-7	.	TRBD1	CATLGTGRQYF	TGCGCCACCCTCGGGACAGGGAGACAGTACTTC
TRBV5-6	TRBJ1-2	.	TRBD1	CASSLNRTGGSYGYTF	TGTGCCAGCAGCTTGAACAGGACAGGGGGGAGTTATGGCTACACCTTC
TRBV21-1	TRBJ1-1	.	.	CASSKGRKGTEAFF	TGTGCCAGCAGCAAAGGGAGGAAGGGCACTGAAGCTTTCTTT
TRBV30	TRBJ1-2	.	TRBD1	CAWSPERQGRDYGYTF	TGTGCCTGGAGTCCAGAGAGACAGGGAAGAGACTATGGCTACACCTTC
TRBV11-1	TRBJ2-7	.	TRBD1	CASSSPGQGKEQYF	TGTGCCAGCAGCTCACCGGGACAGGGGAAAGAGCAGTACTTC
TRBV6-5	TRBJ2-7	.	.	CASSRTEAYEQYF	TGTGCCAGTAGCCGGACAGAGGCCTACGAGCAGTACTTC
TRBV14	TRBJ2-1	.	TRBD2	CASSHIPIAGVSYNEQFF	TGTGCCAGCAGCCATATACCTATAGCGGGAGTGTCCTACAATGAGCAGTTCTTC
TRBV29-1	TRBJ1-2	.	.	CSVEVTAYGYTF	TGCAGCGTTGAAGTGACAGCCTATGGCTACACCTTC
TRBV28	TRBJ1-4	.	TRBD1	CASSSDRGLTFNEKLFF	TGTGCCAGCAGTTCTGACAGGGGGCTTACTTTTAATGAAAAACTGTTTTTT
TRBV9	TRBJ2-2	.	TRBD1	CASSRGQEVITGELFF	TGTGCCAGCAGCAGAGGACAGGAGGTCATCACCGGGGAGCTGTTTTTT
TRBV28	TRBJ2-5	few	.	CASSCRDTQETQYF	TGTGCCAGCAGTTGCCGGGACACCCAAGAGACCCAGTACTTC
TRBV7-9	TRBJ2-7	.	.	CASSLAGRSPGEQYF	TGTGCCAGCAGCTTAGCGGGGAGGAGTCCGGGCGAGCAGTACTTC
TRBV30	TRBJ1-1	.	.	CAWALPWGLYTEAFF	TGTGCCTGGGCCCTCCCTTGGGGGCTGTACACTGAAGCTTTCTTT
TRBV11-3	TRBJ1-1	.	.	CASSPFRGARDTEAFF	TGTGCCAGCAGCCCCTTTCGGGGGGCGCGGGACACTGAAGCTTTCTTT
TRBV28	TRBJ2-2	.	TRBD1	CASSNGTGVLWTGELFF	TGTGCCAGCAGCAACGGGACAGGGGTTTTGTGGACCGGGGAGCTGTTTTTT
TRBV10-1	TRBJ2-3	.	TRBD2	CASTTTSGSSTDTQYF	TGCGCCAGCACGACGACTAGCGGCTCTAGCACAGATACGCAGTATTTT
TRBV6-1	TRBJ2-5	.	.	CASSDPRETQYF	TGTGCCAGCAGTGACCCGCGGGAGACCCAGTACTTC
TRBV19	TRBJ2-7	few	TRBD2	CASSTPLREFGYEQYF	TGTGCCAGTAGTACCCCCCTGCGGGAGTTCGGCTACGAGCAGTACTTC
TRBV18	TRBJ2-7	.	.	CASSPGHAYEQYF	TGTGCCAGCTCACCGGGACATGCCTACGAGCAGTACTTC
TRBV9	TRBJ2-1	.	.	CASSVKATELSYNEQFF	TGTGCCAGCAGCGTAAAGGCAACGGAGCTCTCCTACAATGAGCAGTTCTTC
TRBV7-9	TRBJ2-5	.	.	CASSSGPSPQETQYF	TGTGCCAGCAGCAGCGGACCTTCCCCCCAAGAGACCCAGTACTTC
TRBV25-1	TRBJ1-1	.	.	CASSESTEDTEAFF	TGTGCCAGCAGTGAATCAACTGAAGACACTGAAGCTTTCTTT
TRBV19	TRBJ2-3	few	TRBD2	CASRTIAGGRSPGTDTQYF	TGTGCCAGTAGAACCATAGCGGGAGGCCGCTCCCCCGGCACAGATACGCAGTATTTT
TRBV28	TRBJ1-2	.	TRBD1	CASSPHQGVKNGYTF	TGTGCCAGCAGTCCCCACCAGGGGGTCAAGAATGGCTACACCTTC
TRBV5-4	TRBJ2-5	few	TRBD2	CASTSISGRGGQETQYF	TGTGCCAGCACCTCAATTAGCGGGAGAGGGGGCCAAGAGACCCAGTACTTC
TRBV4-3	TRBJ2-1	.	TRBD2	CASSRNSGSSYNEQFF	TGCGCCAGCAGCCGAAATAGCGGGAGCTCCTACAATGAGCAGTTCTTC
TRBV2	TRBJ2-7	once	TRBD1	CASRELGQGTHGQYF	TGTGCCAGCAGGGAACTAGGACAGGGTACCCACGGGCAGTACTTC
TRBV7-9	TRBJ2-7	.	TRBD2	CASSFTSGSSYEQYF	TGTGCCAGCAGCTTCACTAGCGGAAGCTCCTACGAGCAGTACTTC
TRBV5-1	TRBJ2-1	.	TRBD2	CASSLGLAGGRLSYNEQFF	TGCGCCAGCAGCTTGGGACTAGCGGGAGGCCGACTCTCCTACAATGAGCAGTTCTTC
TRBV6-1	TRBJ2-7	.	TRBD1	CASSESDRGESCEQYF	TGTGCCAGCAGTGAATCCGACAGGGGGGAGAGTTGCGAGCAGTACTTC